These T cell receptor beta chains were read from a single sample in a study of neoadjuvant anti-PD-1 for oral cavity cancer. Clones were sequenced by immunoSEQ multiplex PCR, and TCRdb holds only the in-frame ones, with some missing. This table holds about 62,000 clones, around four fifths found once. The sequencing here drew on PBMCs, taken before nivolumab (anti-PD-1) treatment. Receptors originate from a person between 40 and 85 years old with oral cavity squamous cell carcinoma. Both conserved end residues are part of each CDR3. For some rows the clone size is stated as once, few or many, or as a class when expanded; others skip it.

CDR3 protein: CASSKSWGSSYNEQFF; clone size: -; J gene: TRBJ2-1; V gene: TRBV7-6
CDR3 protein: CASSLDPAGNTIYF; clone size: -; J gene: TRBJ1-3; V gene: TRBV5-6
CDR3 protein: CASSSLPGANSPLHF; clone size: once; J gene: TRBJ1-6; V gene: TRBV7-2
CDR3 protein: CSVEENIKMSNTQYF; clone size: -; J gene: TRBJ2-3; V gene: TRBV29-1
CDR3 protein: CASSLAKGYQPQHF; clone size: once; J gene: TRBJ1-5; V gene: TRBV7-8
CDR3 protein: CASSLVSGGTDTQYF; clone size: -; J gene: TRBJ2-3; V gene: TRBV5-4
CDR3 protein: CASRPGLDYEQYF; clone size: -; J gene: TRBJ2-7; V gene: TRBV6-5
CDR3 protein: CASRQGAGTEAFF; clone size: -; J gene: TRBJ1-1; V gene: TRBV6-1
CDR3 protein: CAWSATGGGEKLFF; clone size: -; J gene: TRBJ1-4; V gene: TRBV30
CDR3 protein: CASSSAAGTSGDYEQYF; clone size: -; J gene: TRBJ2-7; V gene: TRBV5-8
CDR3 protein: CASSLPGTGTNEQFF; clone size: once; J gene: TRBJ2-1; V gene: TRBV28
CDR3 protein: CASSLDRAGGMGYTF; clone size: -; J gene: TRBJ1-2; V gene: TRBV11-2
CDR3 protein: CASSLAAGLSYNEQFF; clone size: -; J gene: TRBJ2-1; V gene: TRBV5-1
CDR3 protein: CASSFIAGGRGEQFF; clone size: -; J gene: TRBJ2-1; V gene: TRBV11-2
CDR3 protein: CASSILTGGLSPLHF; clone size: few; J gene: TRBJ1-6; V gene: TRBV19
CDR3 protein: CASSWAGGTEAFF; clone size: -; J gene: TRBJ1-1; V gene: TRBV5-6
CDR3 protein: CASSPDRVNEQFF; clone size: -; J gene: TRBJ2-1; V gene: TRBV5-8
CDR3 protein: CASSQGGGSSYEQYF; clone size: -; J gene: TRBJ2-7; V gene: TRBV4-1
CDR3 protein: CASSYEGMNTEAFF; clone size: -; J gene: TRBJ1-1; V gene: TRBV6-6
CDR3 protein: CASSEGGSYQPQHF; clone size: once; J gene: TRBJ1-5; V gene: TRBV6-1
CDR3 protein: CASSQEERGNNSPLHF; clone size: -; J gene: TRBJ1-6; V gene: TRBV4-2
CDR3 protein: CASSASGTRNNEQFF; clone size: -; J gene: TRBJ2-1; V gene: TRBV9
CDR3 protein: CASSSPGTGGLDTQYF; clone size: -; J gene: TRBJ2-3; V gene: TRBV28
CDR3 protein: CASSSTGGSYGYTF; clone size: -; J gene: TRBJ1-2; V gene: TRBV2
CDR3 protein: CASSLFPPHKNEAFF; clone size: -; J gene: TRBJ1-1; V gene: TRBV11-2
CDR3 protein: CASSQDPGEGNTIYF; clone size: -; J gene: TRBJ1-3; V gene: TRBV4-1
CDR3 protein: CASSISLTVDTQYF; clone size: -; J gene: TRBJ2-3; V gene: TRBV19
CDR3 protein: CASLESGNTIYF; clone size: -; J gene: TRBJ1-3; V gene: TRBV11-2
CDR3 protein: CASSPSSGGANEQFF; clone size: -; J gene: TRBJ2-1; V gene: TRBV4-1
CDR3 protein: CATSREELGRDTQYF; clone size: -; J gene: TRBJ2-3; V gene: TRBV15
CDR3 protein: CASGQGAASNQPQHF; clone size: -; J gene: TRBJ1-5; V gene: TRBV2
CDR3 protein: CASTLPGGTYEQYF; clone size: -; J gene: TRBJ2-7; V gene: TRBV28
CDR3 protein: CASSLSQGGSPLHF; clone size: -; J gene: TRBJ1-6; V gene: TRBV27
CDR3 protein: CASSPSRTGFSSGNTIYF; clone size: -; J gene: TRBJ1-3; V gene: TRBV27
CDR3 protein: CASSLARTGGGYTF; clone size: -; J gene: TRBJ1-2; V gene: TRBV7-8
CDR3 protein: CASSLTVGGGPQHF; clone size: -; J gene: TRBJ1-5; V gene: TRBV2
CDR3 protein: CASSPGRGALYTDTQYF; clone size: -; J gene: TRBJ2-3; V gene: TRBV7-9